This entry lists 16 T cell receptor beta chains sequenced from one sample in a study of CD8+CD57+ T cells in acquired aplastic anemia. Genomic DNA provided the template from which TCR beta VDJ and CDR3 profiles were obtained. From the reads, TCRdb called clonotypes with MiXCR, one entry per CDR3 protein. The sample holds around 200,000 distinct CDR3 sequences, roughly 53% seen once. Sequenced patients had shown CD8+CD57+ cell expansion by flow cytometry. Source material: sorted CD4+, CD8+, or CD8+CD57+ T cells (not recorded which) from PBMCs. The receptor set was obtained from a human donor with aplastic anemia.

This clonotype has ten or more counts. In DNA, the CDR3 is TGTGCCAGCAGTGAGGACACCTTGGACAATGAGCAGTTCTTC. This sequence encodes CASSEDTLDNEQFF. This rearrangement joins TRBV2 to TRBJ2-1; D may be TRBD1 (5 bases). From germline, CDR1 is SNHLY and CDR2 FYNNEI. CDR3 length equals 14 residues. V lost 3 bases, J lost 5 bases, and 11 bases lay in between.

The table lists this clonotype with a few counts. V gene TRBV7-2 combines with J gene TRBJ1-1, with D possibly TRBD1 on 6 matching bases. V lost 1 base and J lost 2, with 11 bases in between. Per germline, CDR1 SGHTA and CDR2 FQGNSA. The CDR3 contains 15 residues. The CDR3 DNA sequence: TGTGCCAGCAGCTTAGAGAGACAGGATAACACTGAAGCTTTCTTT. Its protein product is CASSLERQDNTEAFF.

V and J are TRBV12-3 or TRBV12-4 and TRBJ1-1, with D possibly being TRBD1 (5 bases). The CDR3 is 14 residues long. Trimming pared 5 bases from V and 14 bases from J, leaving 24 bases between. CDR3 DNA sequence: TGTGCCAGCAGTCCCACGCTTAGGCCCCGGGGACGGTTCTTT. It is translated as CASSPTLRPRGRFF.

This clonotype was counted at least ten times. The chain links TRBV4-1 to TRBJ2-6; no firm D call. The V gene lost 3 bases and the J gene lost 2 bases, with 8 bases spanning the gap. The germline gives CDR1 MGHRA, CDR2 YSYEKL. The CDR3 has 15 residues. The CDR3 reads CASSHVRAGANVLTF. In DNA form, the CDR3 reads TGCGCCAGCAGCCACGTGAGAGCTGGGGCCAACGTCCTGACTTTC.

The rearrangement uses TRBV25-1 and TRBJ2-7; the D is unclear. This CDR3 comprises 13 residues. The germline V gene has CDR1 MGHDK and CDR2 SYGVNS. The V end was cut by 6 bases, the J end by 6 bases, with 15 bases between. CDR3 coding DNA: TGTGCCAGCAGCGTAGCTTCAGCGTCCGAGCAGTACTTC. Its protein product is CASSVASASEQYF.

The rearrangement joins TRBV10-3 to TRBJ2-1, with 14 bases aligning to TRBD2. The CDR3 is 14 amino acids. The junction had 8 bases not matched to a gene; V was cut back by 11 bases and J by 8 bases. Per the germline V gene, CDR1 is ENHRY and CDR2 is SYGVKD. CDR3: CAGKTSGGADEQFF. As DNA, the CDR3 is TGTGCCGGAAAGACTAGCGGGGGGGCCGATGAGCAGTTCTTC.

In its sample, this clonotype was seen many times. This chain joins TRBV10-3 and TRBJ1-2, with 8 bases lining up with TRBD1. V dropped 6 bases and J dropped 10; count of bases not matched to a gene: 10. The CDR3 runs to 13 residues. From germline, CDR1 is ENHRY and CDR2 SYGVKD. This chain's CDR3 is CAIRDRESSFYTF. In DNA, the CDR3 is TGTGCCATCAGGGACAGGGAATCCTCCTTCTACACCTTC.

This rearrangement joins TRBV20-1 to TRBJ2-7; TRBD2 is a possible D gene (5 bases). TRBJ2-5 matches the DNA end more closely, so the J call is doubtful. Germline CDR1 and CDR2: DFQATT and SNEGSKA (reference sequence). The CDR3 is 15 residues long. In nucleotides, the CDR3 is TGCAGTGCTAGTGACTGGGGTGGGCGGGTAGAGACCCAGTACTTC. This encodes CSASDWGGRVETQYF.

This clonotype was detected once. A read error may account for a junction end that differs from germline. The V and J genes are TRBV10-3 and TRBJ2-7; 7 nucleotides match TRBD1. The CDR3 runs to 14 residues. The germline V gene has CDR1 ENHRY and CDR2 SYGVKD. The CDR3 is CASSSLDRNNEQYF. Written as DNA, the CDR3 is TGTGCCAGCAGTTCCTTGGACAGGAACAACGAGCAGTACTTC.

Turning to this clonotype: A much larger clone lies a single base off, so this may be a read error. V is TRBV19 and J is TRBJ2-5; 7 nucleotides match TRBD2. V gave up 5 bases and J gave up 4 bases; unmatched junction bases: 7. The CDR3 has 14 amino acids. Germline lookup yields CDR1 LNHDA and CDR2 SQIVND (reference sequence). CDR3 loop: CASSDAGVGETQYF. CDR3 coding DNA: TGTGCCAGTAGTGATGCGGGGGTGGGAGAGACCCAGTACTTC.

Details on this clonotype: This is likely a read error, given that the CDR3 carries no conserved phenylalanine or tryptophan at its end. No DNA is shown, since the ends of the CDR3 on it are uncertain; the CDR3 is the one TCRdb lists. V is TRBV15 and J is TRBJ1-6; TRBD1 was called by the table and not checked on the DNA. The CDR3 is 8 residues long, counting both termini. Germline V gene sequence: CDR1 LNHNV, CDR2 YYDKDF (reference sequence). The CDR3 region is CATSKGSQ.

There are many counts of this clonotype. The chain links TRBV24-1 to TRBJ2-2, with D hard to call. V lost 2 bases to trimming and J lost 0 bases, with 9 bases between them. Germline loops: CDR1 KGHDR, CDR2 SFDVKD. This CDR3 region has 16 residues. The CDR3 sequence is CATSDSGTSNTGELFF. The CDR3, as DNA: TGTGCCACCAGTGATTCAGGTACCTCGAACACCGGGGAGCTGTTTTTT.

This clonotype was recorded at least ten times. The chain carries TRBV28 and TRBJ1-5; D remains unclear. V was cut by 7 bases and J by 0 bases, with 7 bases left in between. The CDR3 covers 13 residues. Germline CDR1 and CDR2: MDHEN and SYDVKM. Here the CDR3 DNA reads TGTGCCAGCATGGAGGATAGCAATCAGCCCCAGCATTTT. Its protein product is CASMEDSNQPQHF.

The V and J genes are TRBV9 and TRBJ1-6; D gene uncertain. CDR1 and CDR2 from the germline V gene are SGDLS and YYNGEE. This CDR3 spans 13 amino acids. Between the trimmed V and J ends, which lost 1 base and 8 bases, there was a span of 7 bases. The CDR3 sequence: CASSVLTDSPLHF. CDR3 in DNA: TGTGCCAGCAGCGTACTTACAGATTCACCCCTCCACTTT.

Many counts were recorded for this clonotype. The chain carries TRBV12-3 or TRBV12-4 and TRBJ1-4; D not resolved. V gave up 0 bases and J gave up 6 bases, with 5 bases separating them. The CDR3 consists of 13 residues. This CDR3 reads CASSLAEDEKLFF. As DNA, the CDR3 is TGTGCCAGCAGTTTAGCGGAGGATGAAAAACTGTTTTTT.

This clonotype was seen many times. The V and J genes are TRBV18 and TRBJ1-1; D gene unclear. CDR3 size: 14 residues. Germline-derived CDR1 and CDR2 are KGHSH and LQKENI. The V end was cut by 3 bases, the J end by 2 bases, with 10 bases between. The CDR3 DNA reads TGTGCCAGCTCACCCTCGACGGTAAACACTGAAGCTTTCTTT. It yields the protein CASSPSTVNTEAFF.